This note documents a single T cell receptor beta chain sequence. Antigen specificity is unknown. An input of about 0.5 to 1 ug of RNA was subjected to reverse transcription using random hexamers. Multiplex PCR with immunoSEQ amplified the TCR beta CDR3 across 54 Vbeta and 13 Jbeta. A single record per CDR3 protein comes from TCRdb applying MiXCR to the immunoSEQ multiplex PCR reads. The profile shows approximately 190,000 distinct CDR3 sequences, roughly 95% of them singletons. This record belongs to a study of CD8 T cells in Susac syndrome. Study observations and caveats: An acknowledgment was made by the study that its TCR sequencing and HLA analysis involved relatively few individuals.

High-throughput TCR beta sequencing covered peripheral CD8+ and CD4+ T cells. Trimming removed 7 bases from V and 1 base from J, with 16 bases in between. This CDR3 spans 15 amino acids. Germline CDR1 and CDR2: MNHEY and SMNVEV (reference sequence). Sequenced input: CD4+ T cells from PBMCs. The sequence derives from a human donor with Susac syndrome. The V call is TRBV27, the J call TRBJ2-5; possible D gene TRBD2, 7 bases. Here the CDR3 reads CASMDWGGPQETQYF. The CDR3 bases are TGTGCCAGCATGGATTGGGGGGGGCCCCAAGAGACCCAGTACTTC.